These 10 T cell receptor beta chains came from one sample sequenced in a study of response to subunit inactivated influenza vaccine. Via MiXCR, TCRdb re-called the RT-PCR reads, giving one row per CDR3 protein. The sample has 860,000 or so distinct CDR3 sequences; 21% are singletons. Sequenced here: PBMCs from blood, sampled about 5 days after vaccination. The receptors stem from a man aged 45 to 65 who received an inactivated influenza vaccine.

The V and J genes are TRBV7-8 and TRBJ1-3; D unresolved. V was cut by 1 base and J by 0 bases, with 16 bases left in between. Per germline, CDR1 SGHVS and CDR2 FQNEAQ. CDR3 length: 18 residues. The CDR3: CASSLGANSLISGNTIYF. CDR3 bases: TGTGCCAGCAGCTTAGGCGCTAATTCACTCATCTCTGGAAACACCATATATTTT.

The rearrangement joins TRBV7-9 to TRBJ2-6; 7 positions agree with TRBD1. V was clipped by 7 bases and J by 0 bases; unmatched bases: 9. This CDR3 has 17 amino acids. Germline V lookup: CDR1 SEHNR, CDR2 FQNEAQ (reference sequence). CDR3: CASITGTVLSGANVLTF. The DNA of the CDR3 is TGTGCCAGCATTACAGGGACAGTACTCTCTGGGGCCAACGTCCTGACTTTC.

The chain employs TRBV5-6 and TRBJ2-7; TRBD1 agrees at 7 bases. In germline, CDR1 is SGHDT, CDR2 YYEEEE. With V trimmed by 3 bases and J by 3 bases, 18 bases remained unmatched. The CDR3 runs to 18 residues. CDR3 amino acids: CASSSPRQGARFIYEQYF. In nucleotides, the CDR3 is TGTGCCAGCAGCTCCCCAAGACAGGGCGCCCGGTTTATCTACGAGCAGTACTTC.

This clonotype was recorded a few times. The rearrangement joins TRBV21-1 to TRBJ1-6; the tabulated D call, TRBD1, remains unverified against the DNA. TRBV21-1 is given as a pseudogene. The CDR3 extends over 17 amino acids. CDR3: CASSKGRTPTPNSPLHF. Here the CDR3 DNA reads TGTGCCAGCAGCAAAGGGAGGACACCAACTCCTAATTCACCCCTCCACTTT.

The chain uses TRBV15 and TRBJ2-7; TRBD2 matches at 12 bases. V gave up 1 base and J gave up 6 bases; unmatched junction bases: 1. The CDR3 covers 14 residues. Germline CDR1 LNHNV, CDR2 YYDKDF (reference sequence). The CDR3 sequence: CATSRGLAGAEQYF. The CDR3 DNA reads TGTGCCACCAGCAGAGGACTAGCGGGAGCCGAGCAGTACTTC.

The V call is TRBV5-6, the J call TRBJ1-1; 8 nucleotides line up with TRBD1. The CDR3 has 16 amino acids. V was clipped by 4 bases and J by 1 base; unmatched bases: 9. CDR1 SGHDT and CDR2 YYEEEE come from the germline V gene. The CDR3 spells CASSRTGSFGNTEAFF. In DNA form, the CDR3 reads TGTGCCAGCAGCCGGACAGGGTCTTTTGGGAACACTGAAGCTTTCTTT.

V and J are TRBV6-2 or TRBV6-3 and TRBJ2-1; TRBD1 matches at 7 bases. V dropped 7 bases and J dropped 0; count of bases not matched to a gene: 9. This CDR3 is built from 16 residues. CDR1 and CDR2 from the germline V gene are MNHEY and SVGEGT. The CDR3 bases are TGTGCCAGCAAACGGACCAGGGGGAGCTCCTACAATGAGCAGTTCTTC. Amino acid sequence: CASKRTRGSSYNEQFF.

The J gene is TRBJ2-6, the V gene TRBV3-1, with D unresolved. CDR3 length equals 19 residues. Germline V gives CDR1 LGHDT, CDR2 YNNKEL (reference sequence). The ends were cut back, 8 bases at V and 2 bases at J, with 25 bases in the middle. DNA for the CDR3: TGTGCCAGCCAAGATGGCGCAGCGTACTTCCTCACTGGGGCCAACGTCCTGACTTTC. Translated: CASQDGAAYFLTGANVLTF.

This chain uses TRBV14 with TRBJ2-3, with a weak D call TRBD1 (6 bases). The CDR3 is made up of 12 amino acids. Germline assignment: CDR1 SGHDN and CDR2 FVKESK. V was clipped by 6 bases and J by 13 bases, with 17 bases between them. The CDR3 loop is CASSSDRLREYF. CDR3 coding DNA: TGTGCCAGCAGTTCCGACAGGTTGAGGGAGTATTTT.

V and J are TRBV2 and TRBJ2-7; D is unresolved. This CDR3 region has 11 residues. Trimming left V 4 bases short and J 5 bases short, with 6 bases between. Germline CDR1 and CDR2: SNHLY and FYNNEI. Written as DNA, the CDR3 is TGTGCCAGCAGTGGACTTAACGAGCAGTACTTC. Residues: CASSGLNEQYF.